This entry is about one T cell receptor (beta chain). The protocol was immunoSEQ multiplex PCR, while the TCRdb copy is restricted to in-frame clones and leaves out a portion. The sample holds about 76,000 clones; 90% are singletons and the top ten take 1.4% to 1.5%. Trimming left V 3 bases short and J 4 bases short, with 10 bases between. The length of the CDR3 is 14 residues. In germline, CDR1 is LGHDT, CDR2 YNNKEL (reference sequence). This specimen belongs to a study of blood T cell repertoires in COVID-19. Study overall: Researchers got acute and convalescent COVID-19 samples from the United States, Italy and Spain.

The rearrangement links TRBV3-1 (or the pseudogene TRBV3-2) to TRBJ1-3, with D uncertain. The clonotype originates from a man aged 50-60 years with acute or convalescent COVID-19. The specimen sequenced was peripheral blood. Written as DNA, the CDR3 is TGTGCCAGCAGCCAGGGCAGGCCGGGAAACACCATATATTTT. The encoded protein is CASSQGRPGNTIYF.